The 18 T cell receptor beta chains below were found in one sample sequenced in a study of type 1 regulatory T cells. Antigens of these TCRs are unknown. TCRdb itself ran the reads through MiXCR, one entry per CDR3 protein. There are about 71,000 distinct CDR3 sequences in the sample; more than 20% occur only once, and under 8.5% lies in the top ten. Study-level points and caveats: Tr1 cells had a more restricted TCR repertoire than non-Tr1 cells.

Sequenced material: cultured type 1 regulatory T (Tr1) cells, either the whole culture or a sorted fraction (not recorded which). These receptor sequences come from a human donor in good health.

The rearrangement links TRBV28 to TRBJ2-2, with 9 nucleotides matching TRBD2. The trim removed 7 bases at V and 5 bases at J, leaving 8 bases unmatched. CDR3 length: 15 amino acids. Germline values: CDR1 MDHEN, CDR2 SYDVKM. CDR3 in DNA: TGTGCCAGCACCCCCTGGGCGGGAGGGACCGGGGAGCTGTTTTTT. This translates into CASTPWAGGTGELFF.

The DNA for the CDR3 is TGTGCCAGCTCACCAACGCGGGAGAGCACCGGGGAGCTGTTTTTT. Its protein product is CASSPTRESTGELFF. V is TRBV18 and J is TRBJ2-2; 7 nucleotides match TRBD2. Germline trimming cut 2 bases from V and 4 bases from J; bases unmatched to any gene: 4. Germline-derived CDR1 and CDR2 are KGHSH and LQKENI. The CDR3 has 15 amino acids.

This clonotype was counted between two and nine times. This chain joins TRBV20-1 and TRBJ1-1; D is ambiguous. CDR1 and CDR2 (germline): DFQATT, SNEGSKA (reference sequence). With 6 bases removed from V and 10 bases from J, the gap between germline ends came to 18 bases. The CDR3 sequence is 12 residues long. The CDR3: CSALPAVVGAFF. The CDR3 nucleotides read TGCAGTGCCTTACCGGCGGTGGTTGGAGCTTTCTTT.

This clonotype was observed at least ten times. CDR3 nucleotides: TGTGCCAGCACAGGGACTAGCGGGAGTGTTAATGAGCAGTTCTTC. This gives the protein CASTGTSGSVNEQFF. The chain is built from TRBV18 and TRBJ2-1, with 14 bases aligning to TRBD2. Germline CDR1 reads KGHSH; CDR2 reads LQKENI. The CDR3 has 15 amino acids. J lost 7 bases, V lost 8 bases, and 7 bases had no gene match.

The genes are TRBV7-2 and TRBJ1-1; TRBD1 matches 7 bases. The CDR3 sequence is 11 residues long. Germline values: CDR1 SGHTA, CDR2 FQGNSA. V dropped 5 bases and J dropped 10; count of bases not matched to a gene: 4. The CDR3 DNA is TGTGCCAGCAGCCCCAACAGGGGAGCTTTCTTT. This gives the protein CASSPNRGAFF. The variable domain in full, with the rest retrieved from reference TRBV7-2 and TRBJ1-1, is GAGVSQSPSNKVTEKGKDVELRCDPISGHTALYWYRQSLGQGLEFLIYFQGNSAPDKSGLPSDRFSAERTGGSVSTLTIQRTQQEDSAVYLCASSPNRGAFFGQGTRLTVV.

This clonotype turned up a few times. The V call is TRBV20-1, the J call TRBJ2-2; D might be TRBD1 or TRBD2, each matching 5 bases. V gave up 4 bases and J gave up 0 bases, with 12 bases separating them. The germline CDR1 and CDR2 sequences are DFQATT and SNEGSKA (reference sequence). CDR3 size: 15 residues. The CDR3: CSAKRGDANTGELFF. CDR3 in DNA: TGCAGTGCTAAGAGGGGCGACGCGAACACCGGGGAGCTGTTTTTT.

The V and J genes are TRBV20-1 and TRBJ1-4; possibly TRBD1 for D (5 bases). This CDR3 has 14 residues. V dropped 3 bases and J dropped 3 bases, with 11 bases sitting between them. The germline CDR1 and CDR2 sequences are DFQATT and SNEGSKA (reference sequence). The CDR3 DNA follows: TGCAGTGCTAGTCTAGGGGCAGCTAATGAAAAACTGTTTTTT. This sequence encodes CSASLGAANEKLFF.

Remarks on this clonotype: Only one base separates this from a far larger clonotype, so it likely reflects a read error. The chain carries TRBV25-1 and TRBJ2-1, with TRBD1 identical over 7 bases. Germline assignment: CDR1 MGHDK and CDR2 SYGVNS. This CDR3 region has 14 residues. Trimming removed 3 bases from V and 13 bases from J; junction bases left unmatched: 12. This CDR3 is CASSDPSRGNIQFF. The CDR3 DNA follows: TGTGCCAGCAGTGACCCGAGCAGGGGGAACATTCAGTTCTTC.

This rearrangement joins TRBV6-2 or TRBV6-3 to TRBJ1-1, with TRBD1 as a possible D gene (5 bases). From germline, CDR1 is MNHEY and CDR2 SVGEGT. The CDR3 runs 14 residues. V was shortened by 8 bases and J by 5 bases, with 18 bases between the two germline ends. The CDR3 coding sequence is TGTGCCAGCGCCGGGCGGGGGGAGTATACTGAAGCTTTCTTT. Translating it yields CASAGRGEYTEAFF.

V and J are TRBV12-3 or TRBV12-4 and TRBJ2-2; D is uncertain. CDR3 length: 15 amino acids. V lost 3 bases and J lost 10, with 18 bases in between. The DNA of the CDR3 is TGTGCCAGCAGTTTTAAAGTGGGGAATAACGAGGAGCTGTTTTTT. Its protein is CASSFKVGNNEELFF.

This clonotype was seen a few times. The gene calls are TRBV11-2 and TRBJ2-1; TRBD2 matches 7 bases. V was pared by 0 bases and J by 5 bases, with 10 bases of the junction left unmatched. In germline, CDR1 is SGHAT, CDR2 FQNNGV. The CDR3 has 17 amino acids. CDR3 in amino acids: CASSLDRAQRDDNEQFF. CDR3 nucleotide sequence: TGTGCCAGCAGCTTAGATAGGGCCCAGCGGGACGACAATGAGCAGTTCTTC.

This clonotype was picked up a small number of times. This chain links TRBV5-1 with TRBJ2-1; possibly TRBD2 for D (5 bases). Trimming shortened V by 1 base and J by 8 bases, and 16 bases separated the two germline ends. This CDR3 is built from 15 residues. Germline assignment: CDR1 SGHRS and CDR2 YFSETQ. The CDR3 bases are TGCGCCAGCAGCTTGATCCTAGAGCGGACCGATGAGCAGTTCTTC. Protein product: CASSLILERTDEQFF.

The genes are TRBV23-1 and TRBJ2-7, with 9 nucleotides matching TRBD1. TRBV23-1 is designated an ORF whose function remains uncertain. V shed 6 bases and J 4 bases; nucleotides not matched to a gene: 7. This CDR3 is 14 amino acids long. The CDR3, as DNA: TGCGCCAGCAGCCCCGGACAGGGGTGGTACGAGCAGTACTTC. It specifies CASSPGQGWYEQYF.

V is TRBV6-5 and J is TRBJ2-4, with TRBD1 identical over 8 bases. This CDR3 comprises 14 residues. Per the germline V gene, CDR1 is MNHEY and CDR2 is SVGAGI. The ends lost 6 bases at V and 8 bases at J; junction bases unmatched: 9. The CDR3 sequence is CASSLDRGRDIQYF. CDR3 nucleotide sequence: TGTGCCAGCAGCCTAGACAGGGGTCGGGACATTCAGTACTTC.

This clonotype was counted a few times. Here the CDR3 reads CSARDPSAGSYEQYF. DNA for the CDR3: TGCAGTGCTAGAGACCCTAGCGCGGGGAGCTACGAGCAGTACTTC. The J gene is TRBJ2-7, the V gene TRBV20-1, with D possibly TRBD2 on 6 matching bases. The CDR3 loop spans 15 amino acids. The ends were cut back, 0 bases at V and 3 bases at J, with 15 bases in the middle. Germline V lookup: CDR1 DFQATT, CDR2 SNEGSKA (reference sequence).

CDR3 residues: CSVGTANTGELFF. The CDR3 DNA is TGCAGCGTTGGGACAGCAAACACCGGGGAGCTGTTTTTT. The chain links TRBV29-1 to TRBJ2-2; TRBD1 might be the D (6 bases). The germline V and J ends were trimmed by 4 bases and 2 bases, with 8 bases remaining between them. CDR1 and CDR2 (germline): SQVTM, ANQGSEA. The length of the CDR3 is 13 residues.

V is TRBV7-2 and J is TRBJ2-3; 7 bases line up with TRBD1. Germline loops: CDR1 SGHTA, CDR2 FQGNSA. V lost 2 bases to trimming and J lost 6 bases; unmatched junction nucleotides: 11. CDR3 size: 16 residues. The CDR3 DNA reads TGTGCCAGCAGCTTAAACCAGGGACAGTCTAGTGATACGCAGTATTTT. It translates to CASSLNQGQSSDTQYF. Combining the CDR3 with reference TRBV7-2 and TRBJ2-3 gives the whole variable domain GAGVSQSPSNKVTEKGKDVELRCDPISGHTALYWYRQSLGQGLEFLIYFQGNSAPDKSGLPSDRFSAERTGGSVSTLTIQRTQQEDSAVYLCASSLNQGQSSDTQYFGPGTRLTVL.

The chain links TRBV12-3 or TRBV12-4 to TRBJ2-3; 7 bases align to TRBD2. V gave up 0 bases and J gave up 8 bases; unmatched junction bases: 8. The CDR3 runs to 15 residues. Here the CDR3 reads CASSLAGGPHITQYF. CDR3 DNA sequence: TGTGCCAGCAGTTTAGCGGGAGGGCCGCATATTACGCAGTATTTT.